These 29 T cell receptor beta chains share one sample of origin, sequenced in a study of T cells in Graves' hyperthyroidism and ophthalmopathy (dated by TCRdb to 2018 to 2020). The library was generated by multiplex PCR. For sequencing, an Illumina HiSeq 2000 was employed. The TCR beta CDR3 regions were amplified from the RNA transcripts. A first-round RT-PCR of the TCR CDR3 used the HTBI primer set with the Qiagen OneStep RT-PCR kit. The public reads were reanalyzed by TCRdb: fastp trimming at Q25, MiXCR alignment, in-frame beta chains only. When rows share a CDR3 protein, they turn into one entry using the most common DNA and genes. This sample gives over 700,000 distinct CDR3 sequences in total; more than 30% of them show up just once. The top ten clones comprise roughly 8.3% of the sample. Sequenced material: blood. Receptors originate from a man aged 18 to 30 with Graves' hyperthyroidism.

The rearrangement uses TRBV5-1 and TRBJ1-1; D remains ambiguous. Per the germline V gene, CDR1 is SGHRS and CDR2 is YFSETQ. V was clipped by 6 bases and J by 4 bases, with 19 bases between them. The CDR3 covers 15 residues. CDR3 in DNA: TGCGCCAGCACCCATCGTGAGGGCAGAGGCACTGAAGCTTTCTTT. It codes for CASTHREGRGTEAFF.

This clonotype was detected a few times. The rearrangement joins TRBV7-9 to TRBJ2-7; D is possibly TRBD1 (7 bases). V was clipped by 6 bases and J by 1 base, with 16 bases between them. Germline V lookup: CDR1 SEHNR, CDR2 FQNEAQ (reference sequence). The CDR3 totals 15 residues. The CDR3 is CASRAGGTASYEQYF. Written as DNA, the CDR3 is TGTGCCAGCAGAGCGGGCGGGACAGCTTCCTACGAGCAGTACTTC.

This clonotype appeared once. The V call is TRBV7-9, the J call TRBJ2-5, with 8 bases matching TRBD2. The CDR3 sequence is 14 residues long. Germline-derived CDR1 and CDR2 are SEHNR and FQNEAQ (reference sequence). The junction had 5 bases not matched to a gene; V was cut back by 4 bases and J by 4 bases. CDR3 DNA sequence: TGTGCCAGCAGCTCTTTAGCGGGAAGAGAGACCCAGTACTTC. It translates to CASSSLAGRETQYF. Variable domain in full (rest from reference TRBV7-9 and TRBJ2-5): DTGVSQNPRHKITKRGQNVTFRCDPISEHNRLYWYRQTLGQGPEFLTYFQNEAQLEKSRLLSDRFSAERPKGSFSTLEIQRTEQGDSAMYLCASSSLAGRETQYFGPGTRLLVL.

The chain is built from TRBV19 and TRBJ1-6; D is perhaps TRBD1 (6 bases). CDR1 is LNHDA and CDR2 is SQIVND in the germline V gene (reference sequence). The V end was cut by 6 bases, the J end by 1 base, with 10 bases between. This CDR3 comprises 15 residues. The CDR3 is CASRQGESYNSPLHF. For the CDR3, the DNA is TGTGCCAGTAGACAGGGAGAATCCTATAATTCACCCCTCCACTTT.

This clonotype was counted once. The genes are TRBV11-1 and TRBJ1-2; D gene ambiguous. Trimming shortened V by 5 bases and J by 3 bases, and 13 bases separated the two germline ends. The CDR3 covers 14 residues. Looked up from germline, CDR1 is SGHAT and CDR2 is FQDESV (reference sequence). In DNA form, the CDR3 reads TGTGCCAGCAGCCAAGGAGGCGGGGACTATGGCTACACCTTC. It codes for CASSQGGGDYGYTF.

The V call is TRBV19, the J call TRBJ2-2; 12 nucleotides align to TRBD2. In germline, CDR1 is LNHDA, CDR2 SQIVND (reference sequence). V gave up 4 bases and J gave up 1 base; unmatched junction bases: 4. This CDR3 is 17 amino acids long. In DNA form, the CDR3 reads TGTGCCAGTAGTAGACAGACTAGCGGGGGGAACACCGGGGAGCTGTTTTTT. The encoded protein is CASSRQTSGGNTGELFF.

The V and J genes are TRBV7-9 and TRBJ2-2; 12 nucleotides align to TRBD2. The CDR3 has 16 amino acids. Germline assignment: CDR1 SEHNR and CDR2 FQNEAQ (reference sequence). With 2 bases clipped from V and 4 bases from J, the junction kept 2 bases outside the gene matches. The CDR3, as DNA: TGTGCCAGCAGCTTATGGGGACTAGCGGGCACCGGGGAGCTGTTTTTT. Translation gives CASSLWGLAGTGELFF.

The J gene is TRBJ1-2, the V gene TRBV10-3; 7 nucleotides agree with TRBD1. V dropped 2 bases and J dropped 5; count of bases not matched to a gene: 5. The germline V gene encodes CDR1 ENHRY and CDR2 SYGVKD. The CDR3 has 14 amino acids. CDR3 region: CAISEAGQAYGYTF. CDR3 DNA sequence: TGTGCCATCAGTGAGGCAGGACAGGCTTATGGCTACACCTTC.

The sample holds a few counts of this clonotype. The V call is TRBV7-6, the J call TRBJ2-7; 8 positions match TRBD1. This CDR3 region has 16 residues. The ends lost 1 base at V and 5 bases at J; junction bases unmatched: 10. Germline CDR1 and CDR2: SGHVS and FNYEAQ. In DNA form, the CDR3 reads TGTGCCAGCAGCTTAGGAGGCAGGGGGCTTCCCGACGAGCAGTACTTC. Amino acids: CASSLGGRGLPDEQYF.

This clonotype was seen a single time. The conserved phenylalanine or tryptophan is not found at the CDR3 terminus, so this likely reflects a read error. The rearrangement links TRBV29-1 to TRBJ2-7; 7 bases line up with TRBD1. After removal of 5 bases from V and 4 bases from J, the junction contained 8 bases not matched to a gene. The CDR3 is 13 residues long. The germline V gene encodes CDR1 SQVTM and CDR2 ANQGSEA. The CDR3 loop is CSVTGQVSYEQYL. The CDR3 DNA is TGCAGCGTTACCGGACAGGTGTCATACGAGCAGTACCTC.

CDR3 DNA sequence: TGTGCCAGTAGTATCAGGGAGGGGGACGAGCAGTACTTC. It is translated as CASSIREGDEQYF. The chain couples TRBV19 to TRBJ2-7; TRBD2 is a possible D gene (7 bases). Trimming took off 3 bases at V and 5 bases at J, with 11 bases between the two ends. The V gene's germline CDR1 is LNHDA and CDR2 SQIVND (reference sequence). This CDR3 comprises 13 residues.

Remarks on this clonotype: A much larger clone differs from this one at a single base, so this may be a read error. J is TRBJ2-5 and V is TRBV24-1; tentative D call: TRBD2 (6 bases). The CDR3 extends over 15 amino acids. Trimming left V 0 bases short and J 2 bases short, with 9 bases between. Germline loops: CDR1 KGHDR, CDR2 SFDVKD. CDR3 amino acids: CATSDLAGSQETQYF. CDR3 nucleotides: TGTGCCACCAGTGATTTGGCCGGGAGTCAAGAGACCCAGTACTTC.

Worth noting for this clonotype: One end of the junction varies from germline; a read error may be responsible. V usage is TRBV6-5 and J usage is TRBJ1-5, with D possibly TRBD1 on 6 matching bases. In germline, CDR1 is MNHEY, CDR2 SVGAGI. The CDR3 is 14 residues long. This CDR3 reads CTSSYSRGDQPQHF. The CDR3 nucleotides read TGTACCAGCAGTTATTCCAGGGGCGATCAGCCCCAGCATTTT.

The chain joins TRBV12-3 or TRBV12-4 to TRBJ1-2; possibly TRBD1 for D (5 bases). Trimming cost V 5 bases and J 8 bases, with 12 bases left between them. The CDR3 runs 12 residues. The CDR3 spells CASSDNRRGYTF. In nucleotides, the CDR3 is TGTGCCAGCAGTGACAACAGGAGGGGCTACACCTTC.

This chain links TRBV5-5 with TRBJ2-7, with 13 positions matching TRBD2. V shed 6 bases and J 2 bases; nucleotides not matched to a gene: 5. Germline loops: CDR1 SGHKS, CDR2 YYEKEE (reference sequence). The CDR3 spans 15 residues. CDR3 residues: CASTQTSGRTYEQYF. The CDR3 nucleotides read TGTGCCAGCACCCAGACTAGCGGGAGGACCTACGAGCAGTACTTC.

The sample holds many counts of this clonotype. The rearrangement uses TRBV10-2 and TRBJ2-6; D is perhaps TRBD1 or TRBD2 (5 bases each). Germline V gives CDR1 WSHSY, CDR2 SAAADI. This CDR3 region has 16 residues. Trimming took 3 bases from V and 4 from J, leaving 13 bases between them. Here the CDR3 DNA reads TGCGCCAGCAGTGAAGTGGGGGTAGGGGGGGCCAACGTCCTGACTTTC. It encodes CASSEVGVGGANVLTF.

This clonotype was counted a few times. This chain joins TRBV9 and TRBJ1-1; the match to TRBD1 covers 7 bases. The CDR3 is 15 residues long. CDR1 and CDR2 (germline): SGDLS, YYNGEE. Trimming removed 3 bases from V and 4 bases from J; junction bases left unmatched: 9. Here the CDR3 reads CASSATAGGGTEAFF. CDR3 nucleotides: TGTGCCAGCAGCGCCACCGCAGGGGGGGGCACTGAAGCTTTCTTT.

V usage is TRBV19 and J usage is TRBJ1-2; a possible D gene is TRBD1 (5 bases). Trimming stripped 6 bases from V and 3 bases from J, with 14 bases between. The CDR3 spans 14 residues. Germline-derived CDR1 and CDR2 are LNHDA and SQIVND (reference sequence). In DNA form, the CDR3 reads TGTGCCAGTAGCCTCAGGGCGGGCGACTATGGCTACACCTTC. Protein sequence: CASSLRAGDYGYTF.

Details on this clonotype: A single base separates this from a much larger clone, so it may be a read error. The rearrangement links TRBV10-3 to TRBJ1-1, with D maybe TRBD1 (6 bases). Germline loops: CDR1 ENHRY, CDR2 SYGVKD. The length of the CDR3 is 16 residues. Trimming left V 0 bases short and J 3 bases short, with 14 bases between. The CDR3 region has the DNA TGTGCCATCAGTGAGTCCCGAATAAACAGGGACACTGAAGCTTTCTTT. This gives the protein CAISESRINRDTEAFF.

This clonotype was detected a few times. The chain joins TRBV7-2 to TRBJ1-2; TRBD1 might be the D (6 bases). V was cut by 3 bases and J by 8 bases, with 16 bases left in between. Per germline, CDR1 SGHTA and CDR2 FQGNSA. This CDR3 contains 14 residues. The CDR3: CASSLGAGSQGYTF. The CDR3 nucleotides are TGTGCCAGCAGCTTGGGGGCAGGGTCTCAGGGCTACACCTTC.

The sample holds many counts of this clonotype. This rearrangement joins TRBV7-9 to TRBJ2-5, with D perhaps TRBD1 or TRBD2 (5 bases each). V was clipped by 3 bases and J by 5 bases, with 16 bases between them. Germline V gene sequence: CDR1 SEHNR, CDR2 FQNEAQ (reference sequence). The CDR3 covers 15 residues. The CDR3 nucleotides are TGTGCCAGCAGCTTTCCCCAGGGACCTCTTGAGACCCAGTACTTC. Translating gives CASSFPQGPLETQYF.

The chain couples TRBV7-9 to TRBJ2-7; the D is unclear. The CDR3 is 14 amino acids. Deletions cut 3 bases from V and 4 bases from J, with 13 bases between. Germline values: CDR1 SEHNR, CDR2 FQNEAQ (reference sequence). CDR3 in amino acids: CASSFWGSLYEQYF. The CDR3 nucleotides are TGTGCCAGCAGCTTTTGGGGATCCTTGTACGAGCAGTACTTC.

The V gene is TRBV12-3 or TRBV12-4, the J gene TRBJ1-5, with TRBD1 matching over 9 bases. The CDR3 totals 16 residues. The V gene end was trimmed by 6 bases and the J gene end by 5 bases; junction bases not matched to a gene: 11. The CDR3 sequence: CASSQSGQGMYQPQHF. Written as DNA, the CDR3 is TGTGCCAGCAGCCAATCAGGACAGGGGATGTATCAGCCCCAGCATTTT.

Remarks on this clonotype: Mismatch with germline at one junction end may stem from a read error. The J gene is TRBJ1-1, the V gene TRBV29-1; 7 positions match TRBD1. CDR3 length equals 15 residues. Germline V CDR1 and CDR2: SQVTM, ANQGSEA. The chain's CDR3 is CSVEVLPGGGTEASF. As DNA, the CDR3 is TGCAGCGTTGAAGTTCTCCCAGGGGGAGGTACTGAAGCTTCCTTT. The complete variable domain, with remaining parts taken from reference TRBV29-1 and TRBJ1-1, reads SAVISQKPSRDICQRGTSLTIQCQVDSQVTMMFWYRQQPGQSLTLIATANQGSEATYESGFVIDKFPISRPNLTFSTLTVSNMSPEDSSIYLCSVEVLPGGGTEASFGQGTRLTVV.

The CDR3 region has the DNA TGCGCCAGCAGCATACGACAGGGACGAGGAGAGACCCAGTACTTC. Translating gives CASSIRQGRGETQYF. The J gene is TRBJ2-5, the V gene TRBV5-1, with 7 bases matching TRBD1. This CDR3 has 15 amino acids. J gave up 4 bases and V 4 bases, and 10 bases lay outside the gene matches. Germline V lookup: CDR1 SGHRS, CDR2 YFSETQ.

The CDR3 DNA sequence: TGTGCCAGCAGCCCAGGAGGACTAGCGAGCCTCTCTGGGGCCAACGTCCTGACTTTC. It codes for CASSPGGLASLSGANVLTF. This chain connects TRBV7-3 to TRBJ2-6; TRBD2 agrees at 9 bases. V trimming: 5 bases; J trimming: 0 bases; junction bases outside the gene matches: 11. Germline V lookup: CDR1 SGHTA, CDR2 FQGTGA. The CDR3 covers 19 residues.

This chain joins TRBV7-2 and TRBJ2-5; unclear D gene. The length of the CDR3 is 11 residues. V was shortened by 8 bases and J by 4 bases, with 8 bases between the two germline ends. Germline V gene lookup returns CDR1 SGHTA and CDR2 FQGNSA. CDR3 DNA sequence: TGTGCCAGCGGCCCCGCAGAGACCCAGTACTTC. It yields the protein CASGPAETQYF.

V gene TRBV12-3 or TRBV12-4 combines with J gene TRBJ2-7; D possibly corresponds to TRBD1 (6 bases). V lost 6 bases and J 6 bases, leaving 15 bases between the germline ends. This CDR3 comprises 13 residues. DNA for the CDR3: TGTGCCAGCAGACCCAACGCAGGGGTCGAGCAGTACTTC. This codes for CASRPNAGVEQYF.

Written as DNA, the CDR3 is TGTGCCATCAGTGAACAGGGTAGCAATCAGCCCCAGCATTTT. Translation gives CAISEQGSNQPQHF. The chain links TRBV10-3 to TRBJ1-5; D might be TRBD1 (6 bases). The germline V and J ends were trimmed by 3 bases and 0 bases, with 6 bases remaining between them. Germline CDR1 ENHRY, CDR2 SYGVKD. CDR3 length: 14 residues.